This T cell receptor beta chain was found in a study of T cell responses to AZD1222 COVID-19 vaccine. Study details: Second doses at about 4 or about 12 weeks were pooled. Points from the study as a whole: Repertoires were sampled only after the peak T cell response. Most donors were white British, females outnumbered males, and clonal diversity was possibly underestimated. Unmutated regions of variants are reportedly targeted by nearly half of spike-specific TCRs.

Profiled with immunoSEQ multiplex PCR; TCRdb holds only in-frame clones, not every one. The table includes 85,000 to 130,000 clones, around nine tenths detected once. CDR1 and CDR2 from the germline V gene are MRHNA and SNTAGT. Germline trimming cut 3 bases from V and 3 bases from J; bases unmatched to any gene: 0. This CDR3 is built from 14 residues. This clone has only one observation. Antigen: not known. The same CDR3 also results from other DNA sequences found in this sample. This receptor was obtained from an adult in good health. The V call is TRBV6-4, the J call TRBJ2-2; 8 bases align to TRBD2. The sequenced sample was peripheral blood, obtained on day 0 of AZD1222 vaccination. The CDR3 DNA reads as TGTGCCAGCAGTGAAGCGGGAGACACCGGGGAGCTGTTTTTT. Protein sequence: CASSEAGDTGELFF.